This TCR beta chain was found in a study of beta chain features in type 1 diabetes. Study context: The study examined roughly 100 million sorted cells across all samples.

CDR1 and CDR2 from the germline V gene are LNHDA and SQIVND (reference sequence). Trimming removed 3 bases at V and 4 bases at J, with 13 bases between. The CDR3 spans 15 residues. This clone occurred a few times. Its antigen is undetermined. The sequenced template was cDNA made from the entire isolated RNA. TCRdb's table, derived via immunoSEQ multiplex PCR, lists solely in-frame clones and lacks some. The sample has roughly 160,000 clones, about 7.8% seen once; the top ten hold roughly 1%. Study-wide results and caveats: A greater similarity of naive, central memory and Treg TCRB repertoires was seen among patients than among healthy donors. Type 1 diabetes patients had fewer VDJ junction insertions and more deletions. Cells that show high TCR expression could be over-represented by cDNA sequencing. Among patients with Type 1 diabetes, TCRB CDR3s were moderately but significantly shorter in every one of the four CD4+ subsets.

This clonotype was obtained from a woman in her thirties or forties with type 1 diabetes. The genes are TRBV19 and TRBJ1-3; D remains unclear. Material: central memory CD4+ T cells from blood. This chain's CDR3 is CASSIGGRPGNTIYF. In DNA form, the CDR3 reads TGTGCCAGTAGTATCGGAGGGCGACCCGGAAACACCATATATTTT. Complete variable domain (other parts from reference TRBV19 and TRBJ1-3): DGGITQSPKYLFRKEGQNVTLSCEQNLNHDAMYWYRQDPGQGLRLIYYSQIVNDFQKGDIAEGYSVSREKKESFPLTVTSAQKNPTAFYLCASSIGGRPGNTIYFGEGSWLTVV.